This TCR beta chain was captured in a study of cytomegalovirus exposure and HLA in healthy donors. Across the study: Approximately 190 million T cells yielded roughly 100 million unique TCR beta sequences, as an earlier analysis found. Findings and limits, study-wide: It was assumed in the presence/absence analyses that sequencing depth was roughly uniform across donors. Later analysis identified several of the most significant clusters that appeared linked to common viral pathogens. Later work showed greater clonal expansion in HLA-associated TCR beta chains than in equally common others.

As to this clone: Its specificity is unknown.

V was trimmed by 2 bases and J by 1 base, leaving 13 bases between them. CDR1 is SGHRS and CDR2 is YFSETQ in the germline V gene. The CDR3 sequence is 15 residues long. The PCR had 60 Vbeta and 13 Jbeta primers. Some clones are missing from TCRdb's copy, which holds only in-frame ones; the method was immunoSEQ multiplex PCR. The sample yields more than 130,000 clones, approximately 70% seen once. The TCR originated in a human donor in good health. J is TRBJ2-7 and V is TRBV5-1, with D possibly being TRBD2 (6 bases). Sequencing was done on a sample of PBMCs. This CDR3 reads CASSLWGVGSYEQYF. The CDR3 bases are TGCGCCAGCAGCTTATGGGGGGTTGGGTCCTACGAGCAGTACTTC.